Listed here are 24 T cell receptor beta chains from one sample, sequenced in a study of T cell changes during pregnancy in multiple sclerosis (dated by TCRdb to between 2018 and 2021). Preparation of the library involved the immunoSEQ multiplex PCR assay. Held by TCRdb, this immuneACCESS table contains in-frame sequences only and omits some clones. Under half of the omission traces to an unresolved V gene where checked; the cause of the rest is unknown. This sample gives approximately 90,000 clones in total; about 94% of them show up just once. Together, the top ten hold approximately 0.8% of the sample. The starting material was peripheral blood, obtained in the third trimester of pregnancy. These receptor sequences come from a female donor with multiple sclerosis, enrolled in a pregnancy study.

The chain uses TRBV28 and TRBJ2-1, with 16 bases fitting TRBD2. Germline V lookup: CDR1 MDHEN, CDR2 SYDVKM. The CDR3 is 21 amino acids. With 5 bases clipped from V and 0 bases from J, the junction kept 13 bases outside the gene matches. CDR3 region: CASSPHSGLAGGPTSYNEQFF. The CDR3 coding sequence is TGTGCCAGCAGTCCGCACTCGGGACTAGCGGGAGGGCCGACCTCCTACAATGAGCAGTTCTTC. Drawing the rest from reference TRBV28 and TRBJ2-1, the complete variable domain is DVKVTQSSRYLVKRTGEKVFLECVQDMDHENMFWYRQDPGLGLRLIYFSYDVKMKEKGDIPEGYSVSREKKERFSLILESASTNQTSMYLCASSPHSGLAGGPTSYNEQFFGPGTRLTVL.

This chain's CDR3 is CAVDRGDGEKLFF. The CDR3, as DNA: TGTGCCGTAGACAGGGGGGATGGAGAAAAACTGTTTTTT. The rearrangement joins TRBV30 to TRBJ1-4; TRBD1 agrees at 9 bases. The germline gives CDR1 GTSNPN, CDR2 SVGIG (reference sequence). The CDR3 is made up of 13 amino acids. After removal of 8 bases from V and 8 bases from J, the junction contained 9 bases not matched to a gene.

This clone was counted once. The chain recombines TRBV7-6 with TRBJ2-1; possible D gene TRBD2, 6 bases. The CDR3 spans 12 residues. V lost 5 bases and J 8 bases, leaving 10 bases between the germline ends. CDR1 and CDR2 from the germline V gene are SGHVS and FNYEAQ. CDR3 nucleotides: TGTGCCAGCAGCCCATCGGGAGATGAGCAGTTCTTC. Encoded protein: CASSPSGDEQFF. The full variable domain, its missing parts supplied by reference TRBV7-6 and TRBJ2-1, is GAGVSQSPRYKVTKRGQDVALRCDPISGHVSLYWYRQALGQGPEFLTYFNYEAQQDKSGLPNDRFSAERPEGSISTLTIQRTEQRDSAMYRCASSPSGDEQFFGPGTRLTVL.

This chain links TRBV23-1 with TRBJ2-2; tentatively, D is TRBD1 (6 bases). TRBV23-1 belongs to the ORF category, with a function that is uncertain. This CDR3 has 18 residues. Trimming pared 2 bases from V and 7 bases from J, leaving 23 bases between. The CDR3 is CASSQRAGTFYRDGELFF. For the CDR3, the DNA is TGCGCCAGCAGTCAAAGGGCCGGGACATTTTATCGGGACGGGGAGCTGTTTTTT.

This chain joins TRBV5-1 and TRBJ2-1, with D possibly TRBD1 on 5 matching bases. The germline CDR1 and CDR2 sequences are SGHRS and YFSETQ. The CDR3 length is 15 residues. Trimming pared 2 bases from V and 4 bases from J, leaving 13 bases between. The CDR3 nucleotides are TGCGCCAGCAGCTTCCCCGACAGATTATACAATGAGCAGTTCTTC. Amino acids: CASSFPDRLYNEQFF. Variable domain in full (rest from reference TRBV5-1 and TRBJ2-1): KAGVTQTPRYLIKTRGQQVTLSCSPISGHRSVSWYQQTPGQGLQFLFEYFSETQRNKGNFPGRFSGRQFSNSRSEMNVSTLELGDSALYLCASSFPDRLYNEQFFGPGTRLTVL.

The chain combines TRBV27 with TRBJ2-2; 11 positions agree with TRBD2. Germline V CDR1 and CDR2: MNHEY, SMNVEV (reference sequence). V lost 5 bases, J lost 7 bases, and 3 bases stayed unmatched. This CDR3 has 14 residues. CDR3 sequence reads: CASSLAGGLGELFF. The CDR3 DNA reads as TGTGCCAGCAGTCTAGCGGGAGGCCTCGGGGAGCTGTTTTTT.

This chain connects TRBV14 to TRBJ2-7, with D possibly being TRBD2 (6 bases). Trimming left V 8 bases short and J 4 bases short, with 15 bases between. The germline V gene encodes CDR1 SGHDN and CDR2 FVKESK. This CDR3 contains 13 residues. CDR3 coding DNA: TGTGCCAGCCGGAGGGTAGGGAGTTACGAGCAGTACTTC. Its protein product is CASRRVGSYEQYF.

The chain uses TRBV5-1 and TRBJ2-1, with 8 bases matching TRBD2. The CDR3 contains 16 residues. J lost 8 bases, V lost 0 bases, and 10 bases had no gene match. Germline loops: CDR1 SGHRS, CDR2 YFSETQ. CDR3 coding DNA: TGCGCCAGCAGCTTGGGGACTAGCTGGTCCTCGGATGAGCAGTTCTTC. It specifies CASSLGTSWSSDEQFF.

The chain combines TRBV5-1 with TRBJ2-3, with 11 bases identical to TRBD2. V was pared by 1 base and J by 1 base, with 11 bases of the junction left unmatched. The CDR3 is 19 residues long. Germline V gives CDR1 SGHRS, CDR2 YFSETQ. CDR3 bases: TGCGCCAGCAGCTTGCGGAGACTAGCGGGATCGAGAGGCACAGATACGCAGTATTTT. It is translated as CASSLRRLAGSRGTDTQYF.

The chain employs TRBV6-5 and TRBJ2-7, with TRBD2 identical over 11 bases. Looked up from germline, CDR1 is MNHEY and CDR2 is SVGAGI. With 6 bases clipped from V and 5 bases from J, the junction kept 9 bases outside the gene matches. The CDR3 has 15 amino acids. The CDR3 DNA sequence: TGTGCCAGCAGCTATCCCGGGACTAGCGGCAACGAGCAGTACTTC. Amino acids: CASSYPGTSGNEQYF.

CDR3 sequence reads: CASSQDFGGHNEQFF. In DNA, the CDR3 is TGCGCCAGCAGCCAAGATTTCGGGGGGCATAATGAGCAGTTCTTC. The V gene is TRBV4-3, the J gene TRBJ2-1; D may be TRBD2 (7 bases). V was pared by 0 bases and J by 7 bases, with 13 bases between. CDR3 length: 15 residues. The germline V gene encodes CDR1 LGHNA and CDR2 YSLEER.

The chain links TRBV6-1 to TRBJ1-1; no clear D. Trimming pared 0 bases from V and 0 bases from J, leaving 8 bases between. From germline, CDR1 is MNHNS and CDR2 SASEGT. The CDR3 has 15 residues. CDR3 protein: CASSEANSMNTEAFF. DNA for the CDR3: TGTGCCAGCAGTGAAGCAAACAGCATGAACACTGAAGCTTTCTTT.

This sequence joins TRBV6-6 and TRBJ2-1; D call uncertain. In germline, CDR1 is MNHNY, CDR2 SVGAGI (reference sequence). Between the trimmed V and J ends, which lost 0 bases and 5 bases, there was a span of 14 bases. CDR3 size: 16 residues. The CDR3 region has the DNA TGTGCCAGCAGTTACTCGAGTTCTAGTCCCCACAATGAGCAGTTCTTC. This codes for CASSYSSSSPHNEQFF.

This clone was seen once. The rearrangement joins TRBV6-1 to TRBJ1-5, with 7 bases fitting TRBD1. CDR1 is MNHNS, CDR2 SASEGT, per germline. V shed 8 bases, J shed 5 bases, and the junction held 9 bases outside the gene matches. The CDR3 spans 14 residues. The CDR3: CASGRGTVHQPQHF. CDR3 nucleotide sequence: TGTGCCAGCGGAAGAGGGACAGTTCATCAGCCCCAGCATTTT.

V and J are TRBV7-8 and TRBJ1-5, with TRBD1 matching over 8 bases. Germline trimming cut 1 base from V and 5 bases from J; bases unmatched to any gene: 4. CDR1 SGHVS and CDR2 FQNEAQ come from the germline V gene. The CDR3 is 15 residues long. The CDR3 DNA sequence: TGTGCCAGCAGCTTAGATGGACAGGGCTATCAGCCCCAGCATTTT. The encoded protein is CASSLDGQGYQPQHF.

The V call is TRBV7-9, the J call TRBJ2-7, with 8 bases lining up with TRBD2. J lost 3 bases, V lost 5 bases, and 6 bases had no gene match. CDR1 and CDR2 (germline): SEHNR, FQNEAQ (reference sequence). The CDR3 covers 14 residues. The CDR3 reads CASSHSGIGYEQYF. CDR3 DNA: TGTGCCAGCAGCCATAGCGGGATTGGCTACGAGCAGTACTTC.

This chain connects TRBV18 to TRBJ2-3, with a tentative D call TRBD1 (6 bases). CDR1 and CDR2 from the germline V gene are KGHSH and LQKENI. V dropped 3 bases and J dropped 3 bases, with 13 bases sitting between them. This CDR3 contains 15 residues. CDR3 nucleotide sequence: TGTGCCAGCTCACCTTCAGGACAGAATACAGATACGCAGTATTTT. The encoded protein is CASSPSGQNTDTQYF. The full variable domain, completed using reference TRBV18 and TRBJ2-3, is NAGVMQNPRHLVRRRGQEARLRCSPMKGHSHVYWYRQLPEEGLKFMVYLQKENIIDESGMPKERFSAEFPKEGPSILRIQQVVRGDSAAYFCASSPSGQNTDTQYFGPGTRLTVL.

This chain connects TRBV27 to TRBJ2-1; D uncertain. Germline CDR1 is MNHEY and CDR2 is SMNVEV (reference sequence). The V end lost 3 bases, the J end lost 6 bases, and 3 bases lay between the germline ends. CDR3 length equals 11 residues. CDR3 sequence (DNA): TGTGCCAGCAGTTTTAGCAATGAGCAGTTCTTC. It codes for CASSFSNEQFF.

CDR3 coding DNA: TGCGCCAGCAGCCAAGAGGTGGGAGGGTTAAGCTCCTACGAGCAGTACTTC. Translated, it gives CASSQEVGGLSSYEQYF. The chain uses TRBV4-3 and TRBJ2-7, with TRBD2 matching over 7 bases. V trimming: 0 bases; J trimming: 0 bases; junction bases outside the gene matches: 8. CDR3 size: 17 residues. Germline V gene data show CDR1 as LGHNA and CDR2 as YSLEER.

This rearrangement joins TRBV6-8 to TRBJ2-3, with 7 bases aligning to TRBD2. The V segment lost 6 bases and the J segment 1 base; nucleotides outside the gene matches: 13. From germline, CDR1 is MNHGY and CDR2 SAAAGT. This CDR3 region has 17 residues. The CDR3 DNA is TGTGCCAGCAGCCCCCTAGCGGAATTCTTCTGCACAGATACGCAGTATTTT. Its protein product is CASSPLAEFFCTDTQYF.

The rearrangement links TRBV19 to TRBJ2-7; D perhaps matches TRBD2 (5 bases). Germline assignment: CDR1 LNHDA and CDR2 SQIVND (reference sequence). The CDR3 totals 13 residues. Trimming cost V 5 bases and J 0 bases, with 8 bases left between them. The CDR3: CASSLGLSYEQYF. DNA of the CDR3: TGTGCCAGTAGTTTAGGACTCTCCTACGAGCAGTACTTC.

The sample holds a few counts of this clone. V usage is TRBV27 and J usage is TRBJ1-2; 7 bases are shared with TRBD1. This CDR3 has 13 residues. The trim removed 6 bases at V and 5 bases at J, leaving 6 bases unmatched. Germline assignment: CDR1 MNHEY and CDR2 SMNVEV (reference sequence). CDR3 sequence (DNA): TGTGCCAGCAGGCCGGGGACAGATTATGGCTACACCTTC. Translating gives CASRPGTDYGYTF.

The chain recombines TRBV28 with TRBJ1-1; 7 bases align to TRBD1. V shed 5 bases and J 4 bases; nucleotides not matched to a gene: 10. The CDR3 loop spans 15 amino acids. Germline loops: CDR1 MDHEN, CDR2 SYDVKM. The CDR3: CASSPNRGGSTEAFF. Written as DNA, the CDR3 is TGTGCCAGCAGTCCCAACAGGGGAGGAAGCACTGAAGCTTTCTTT.

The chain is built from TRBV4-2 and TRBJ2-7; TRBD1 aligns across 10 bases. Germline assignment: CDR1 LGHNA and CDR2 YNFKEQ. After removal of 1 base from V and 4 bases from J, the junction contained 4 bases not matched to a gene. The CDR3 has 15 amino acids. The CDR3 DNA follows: TGTGCCAGCAGCCAAGGGGACAGGGGTTGGTACGAGCAGTACTTC. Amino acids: CASSQGDRGWYEQYF.